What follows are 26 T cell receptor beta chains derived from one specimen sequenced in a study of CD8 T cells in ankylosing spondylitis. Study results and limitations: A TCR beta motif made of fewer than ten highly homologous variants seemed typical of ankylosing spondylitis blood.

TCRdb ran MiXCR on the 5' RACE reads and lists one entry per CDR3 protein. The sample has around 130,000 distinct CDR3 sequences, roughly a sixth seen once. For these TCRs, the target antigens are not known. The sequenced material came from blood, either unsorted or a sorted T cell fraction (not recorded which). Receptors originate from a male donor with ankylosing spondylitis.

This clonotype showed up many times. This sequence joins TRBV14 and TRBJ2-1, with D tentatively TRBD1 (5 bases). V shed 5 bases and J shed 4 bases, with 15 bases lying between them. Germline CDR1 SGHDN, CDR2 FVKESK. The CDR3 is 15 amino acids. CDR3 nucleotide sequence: TGTGCCAGCAGCAGCTGGGGCTTTGGATACAATGAGCAGTTCTTC. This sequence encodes CASSSWGFGYNEQFF.

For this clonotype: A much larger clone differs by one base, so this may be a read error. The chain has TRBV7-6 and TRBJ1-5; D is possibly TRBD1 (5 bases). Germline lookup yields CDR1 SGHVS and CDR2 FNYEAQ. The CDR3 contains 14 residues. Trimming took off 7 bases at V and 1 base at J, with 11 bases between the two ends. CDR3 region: CASILGLSNQPQHF. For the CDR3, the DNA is TGTGCCAGCATTCTGGGGCTAAGCAATCAGCCCCAGCATTTT.

The CDR3 is CASSLGVNNQPQHF. In nucleotides, the CDR3 is TGTGCCAGCAGCTTAGGTGTTAACAATCAGCCCCAGCATTTT. The rearrangement links TRBV7-6 to TRBJ1-5; D not resolved. There are 14 residues in the CDR3. V was trimmed by 1 base and J by 3 bases, leaving 7 bases between them. Germline V gene data show CDR1 as SGHVS and CDR2 as FNYEAQ.

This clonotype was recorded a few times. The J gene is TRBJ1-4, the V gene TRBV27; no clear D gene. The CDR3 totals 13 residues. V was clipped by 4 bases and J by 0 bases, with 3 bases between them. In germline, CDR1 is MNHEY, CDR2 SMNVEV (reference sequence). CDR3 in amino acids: CASSSATNEKLFF. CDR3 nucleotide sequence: TGTGCCAGCAGTTCAGCAACTAATGAAAAACTGTTTTTT.

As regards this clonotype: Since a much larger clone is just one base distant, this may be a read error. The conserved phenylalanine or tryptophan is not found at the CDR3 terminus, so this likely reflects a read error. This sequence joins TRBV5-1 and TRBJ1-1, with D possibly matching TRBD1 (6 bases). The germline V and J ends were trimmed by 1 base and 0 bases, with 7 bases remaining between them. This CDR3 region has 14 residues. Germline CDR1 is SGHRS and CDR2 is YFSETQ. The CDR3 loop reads CASSLRGLNTEAFI. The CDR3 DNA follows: TGCGCCAGCAGCTTGAGGGGGTTGAACACTGAAGCTTTCATT.

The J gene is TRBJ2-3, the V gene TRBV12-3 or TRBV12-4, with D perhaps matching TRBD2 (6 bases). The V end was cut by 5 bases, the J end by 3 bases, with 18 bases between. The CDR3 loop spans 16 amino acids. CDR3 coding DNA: TGTGCCAGCAGTCCCCTGGACTATCCAATTACAGATACGCAGTATTTT. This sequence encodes CASSPLDYPITDTQYF.

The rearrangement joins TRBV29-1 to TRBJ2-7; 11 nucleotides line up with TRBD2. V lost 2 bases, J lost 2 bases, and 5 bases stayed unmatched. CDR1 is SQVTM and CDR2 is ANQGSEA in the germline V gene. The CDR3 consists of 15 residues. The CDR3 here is CSVELTSGIPYEQYF. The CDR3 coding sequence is TGCAGCGTTGAACTGACTAGCGGGATCCCCTACGAGCAGTACTTC.

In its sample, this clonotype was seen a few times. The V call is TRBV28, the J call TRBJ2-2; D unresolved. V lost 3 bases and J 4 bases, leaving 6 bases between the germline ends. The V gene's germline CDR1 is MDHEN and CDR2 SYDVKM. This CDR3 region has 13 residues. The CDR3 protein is CASSFGSTGELFF. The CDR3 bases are TGTGCCAGCAGTTTTGGGTCCACCGGGGAGCTGTTTTTT.

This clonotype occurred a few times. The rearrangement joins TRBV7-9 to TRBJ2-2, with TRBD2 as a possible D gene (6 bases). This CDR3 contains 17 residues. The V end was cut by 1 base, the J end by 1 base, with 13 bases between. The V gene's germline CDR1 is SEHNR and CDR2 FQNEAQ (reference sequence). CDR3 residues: CASSLDSGGKNTGELFF. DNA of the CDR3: TGTGCCAGCAGCTTAGATTCTGGCGGGAAGAACACCGGGGAGCTGTTTTTT.

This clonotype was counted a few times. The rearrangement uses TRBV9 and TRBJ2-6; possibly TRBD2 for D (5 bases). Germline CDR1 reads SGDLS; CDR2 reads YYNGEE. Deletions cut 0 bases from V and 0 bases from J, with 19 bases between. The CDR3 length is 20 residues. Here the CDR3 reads CASSVAVVGEIDSGANVLTF. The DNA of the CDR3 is TGTGCCAGCAGCGTAGCGGTAGTGGGAGAGATTGACTCTGGGGCCAACGTCCTGACTTTC. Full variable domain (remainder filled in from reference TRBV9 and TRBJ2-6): DSGVTQTPKHLITATGQRVTLRCSPRSGDLSVYWYQQSLDQGLQFLIQYYNGEERAKGNILERFSAQQFPDLHSELNLSSLELGDSALYFCASSVAVVGEIDSGANVLTFGAGSRLTVL.

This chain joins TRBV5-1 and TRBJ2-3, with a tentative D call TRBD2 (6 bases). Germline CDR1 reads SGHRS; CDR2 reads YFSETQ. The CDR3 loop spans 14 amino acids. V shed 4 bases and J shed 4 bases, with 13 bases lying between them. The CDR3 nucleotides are TGCGCCAGCAGCGTGCACGGAGGGCCAGATACGCAGTATTTT. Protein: CASSVHGGPDTQYF. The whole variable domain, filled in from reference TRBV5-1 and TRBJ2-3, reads KAGVTQTPRYLIKTRGQQVTLSCSPISGHRSVSWYQQTPGQGLQFLFEYFSETQRNKGNFPGRFSGRQFSNSRSEMNVSTLELGDSALYLCASSVHGGPDTQYFGPGTRLTVL.

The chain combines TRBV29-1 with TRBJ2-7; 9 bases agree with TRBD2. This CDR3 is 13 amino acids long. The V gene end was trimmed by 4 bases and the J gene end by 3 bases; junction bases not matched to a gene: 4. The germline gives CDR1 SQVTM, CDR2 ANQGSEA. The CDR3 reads CSVGLAGFYEQYF. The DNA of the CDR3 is TGCAGCGTTGGCCTAGCGGGATTCTACGAGCAGTACTTC.

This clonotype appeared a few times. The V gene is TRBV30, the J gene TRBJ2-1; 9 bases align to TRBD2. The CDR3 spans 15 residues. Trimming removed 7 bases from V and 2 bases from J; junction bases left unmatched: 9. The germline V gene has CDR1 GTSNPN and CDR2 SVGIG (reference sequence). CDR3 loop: CASYWGLAAYNEQFF. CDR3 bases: TGTGCCTCTTACTGGGGACTAGCCGCCTACAATGAGCAGTTCTTC.

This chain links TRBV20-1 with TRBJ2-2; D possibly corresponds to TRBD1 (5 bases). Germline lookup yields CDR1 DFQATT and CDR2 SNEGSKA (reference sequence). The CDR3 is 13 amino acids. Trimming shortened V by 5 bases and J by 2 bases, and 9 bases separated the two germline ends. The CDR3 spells CSAGATNTGELFF. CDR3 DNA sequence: TGCAGTGCTGGGGCCACCAACACCGGGGAGCTGTTTTTT.

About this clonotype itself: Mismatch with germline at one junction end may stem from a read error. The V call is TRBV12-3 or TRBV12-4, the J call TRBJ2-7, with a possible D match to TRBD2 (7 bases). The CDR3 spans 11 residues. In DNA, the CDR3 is TGTGCCAGCAGTCTTGGGGGGGCCTATGCGTTC. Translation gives CASSLGGAYAF.

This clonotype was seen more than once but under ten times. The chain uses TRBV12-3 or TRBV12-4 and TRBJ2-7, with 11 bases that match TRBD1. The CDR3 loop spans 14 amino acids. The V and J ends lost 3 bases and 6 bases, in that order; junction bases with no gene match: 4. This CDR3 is CASSFSGTGGEQYF. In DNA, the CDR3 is TGTGCCAGCAGTTTCTCCGGGACAGGGGGCGAGCAGTACTTC.

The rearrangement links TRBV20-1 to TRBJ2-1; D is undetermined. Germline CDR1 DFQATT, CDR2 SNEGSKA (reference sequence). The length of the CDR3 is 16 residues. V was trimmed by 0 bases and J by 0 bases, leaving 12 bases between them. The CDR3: CSARDELGSSYNEQFF. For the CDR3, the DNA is TGCAGTGCTAGAGACGAGCTAGGGTCCTCCTACAATGAGCAGTTCTTC.

The CDR3 reads CSAGRLGSGNTIYF. In nucleotides, the CDR3 is TGCAGTGCTGGTAGACTTGGCTCTGGAAACACCATATATTTT. This sequence joins TRBV20-1 and TRBJ1-3; D call uncertain. In germline, CDR1 is DFQATT, CDR2 SNEGSKA (reference sequence). This CDR3 comprises 14 residues. Trimming shortened V by 5 bases and J by 0 bases, and 11 bases separated the two germline ends.

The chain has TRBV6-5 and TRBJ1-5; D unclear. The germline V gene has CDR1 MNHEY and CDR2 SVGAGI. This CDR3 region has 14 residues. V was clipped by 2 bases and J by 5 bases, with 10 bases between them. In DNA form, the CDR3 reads TGTGCCAGCAGTTACGGCCTCCCCCATCAGCCCCAGCATTTT. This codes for CASSYGLPHQPQHF.

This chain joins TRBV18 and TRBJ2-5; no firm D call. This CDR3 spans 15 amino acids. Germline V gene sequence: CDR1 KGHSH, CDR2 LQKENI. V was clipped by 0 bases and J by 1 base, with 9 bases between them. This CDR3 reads CASSPPNQLQETQYF. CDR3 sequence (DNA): TGTGCCAGCTCACCACCGAACCAGCTCCAAGAGACCCAGTACTTC.

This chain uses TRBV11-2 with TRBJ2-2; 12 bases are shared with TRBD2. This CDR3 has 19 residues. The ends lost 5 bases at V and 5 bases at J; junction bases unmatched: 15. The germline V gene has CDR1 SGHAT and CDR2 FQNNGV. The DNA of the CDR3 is TGTGCCAGCAGCCGAAGCGGGCTAGCGGGAGGGATCGTGACCGGGGAGCTGTTTTTT. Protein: CASSRSGLAGGIVTGELFF. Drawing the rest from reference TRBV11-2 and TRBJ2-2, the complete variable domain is EAGVAQSPRYKIIEKRQSVAFWCNPISGHATLYWYQQILGQGPKLLIQFQNNGVVDDSQLPKDRFSAERLKGVDSTLKIQPAKLEDSAVYLCASSRSGLAGGIVTGELFFGEGSRLTVL.

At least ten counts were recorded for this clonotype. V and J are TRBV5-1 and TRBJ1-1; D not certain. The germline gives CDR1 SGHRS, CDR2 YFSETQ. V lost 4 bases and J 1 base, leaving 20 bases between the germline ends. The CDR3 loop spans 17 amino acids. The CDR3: CASSHWPSLETNTEAFF. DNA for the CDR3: TGCGCCAGCAGCCATTGGCCTTCACTGGAAACGAACACTGAAGCTTTCTTT.

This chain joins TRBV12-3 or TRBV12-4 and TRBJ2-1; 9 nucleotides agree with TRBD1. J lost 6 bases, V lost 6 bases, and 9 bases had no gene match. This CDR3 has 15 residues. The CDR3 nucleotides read TGTGCCAGCAGACGCCCGGGACAGGGAGGCAATGAGCAGTTCTTC. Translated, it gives CASRRPGQGGNEQFF.

The CDR3 sequence is CASRPDSGRTDTQYF. Here the CDR3 DNA reads TGTGCCAGCAGGCCGGATAGCGGGAGAACAGATACGCAGTATTTT. The gene calls are TRBV6-2 or TRBV6-3 and TRBJ2-3, with 9 nucleotides matching TRBD2. The CDR3 totals 15 residues. V dropped 6 bases and J dropped 3; count of bases not matched to a gene: 7. Germline loops: CDR1 MNHEY, CDR2 SVGEGT.

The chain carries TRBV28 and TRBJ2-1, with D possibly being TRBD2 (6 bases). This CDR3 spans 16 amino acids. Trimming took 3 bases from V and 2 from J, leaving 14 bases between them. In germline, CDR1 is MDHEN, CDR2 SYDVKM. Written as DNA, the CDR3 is TGTGCCAGCAGTTTTTTGTCCGGAGGGGCCTACAATGAGCAGTTCTTC. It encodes CASSFLSGGAYNEQFF. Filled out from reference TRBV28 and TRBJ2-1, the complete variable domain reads DVKVTQSSRYLVKRTGEKVFLECVQDMDHENMFWYRQDPGLGLRLIYFSYDVKMKEKGDIPEGYSVSREKKERFSLILESASTNQTSMYLCASSFLSGGAYNEQFFGPGTRLTVL.

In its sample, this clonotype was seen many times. The chain's CDR3 is CASSYPYYTGTTQFF. DNA for the CDR3: TGTGCCAGCAGTTACCCTTACTACACTGGGACAACGCAGTTCTTC. This rearrangement joins TRBV6-2 or TRBV6-3 to TRBJ2-1, with D possibly being TRBD1 (6 bases). V lost 2 bases and J 12 bases, leaving 20 bases between the germline ends. Germline loops: CDR1 MNHEY, CDR2 SVGEGT. This CDR3 has 15 amino acids.